This TCR beta chain comes out of a study of blood T cell repertoires in COVID-19. At the level of the study: Acute and convalescent COVID-19 specimens originated in the United States, Italy and Spain. T cells, B-cell-depleted T cells, or PBMCs provided the cDNA or gDNA that served as material.

Original processing notes: Researchers report that nucleated cell counts were estimated from reference gene primer amplification. The data were produced by immunoSEQ multiplex PCR, yet TCRdb's version contains in-frame clones alone and is incomplete. The DNA was the basis for D and trimming; V, J and clone size are from that table. Seen here are about 210,000 clones, 92% observed once, and the top ten hold about 1.3%. This clone was recorded only once. The material sequenced was peripheral blood. This sequence was found in a man aged 25-45 years with acute or convalescent COVID-19.

CDR3 in DNA: TGTGCCAGCAGTTACACTATAGGTGGCGGAACTGGCTACACCTTC. As protein: CASSYTIGGGTGYTF. This chain links TRBV6-5 with TRBJ1-2; D unclear. The germline gives CDR1 MNHEY, CDR2 SVGAGI. The CDR3 is 15 amino acids. Trimming pared 2 bases from V and 7 bases from J, leaving 17 bases between.